The 32 T cell receptor beta chains below come from one sample, sequenced in a study of response to subunit inactivated influenza vaccine. TCRdb itself ran the RT-PCR reads through MiXCR, one entry per CDR3 protein. Here the sample spans about 700,000 distinct CDR3 sequences, 15% to 18% being singletons. Source: PBMCs from blood, taken 12 days after vaccination. The receptors here all came from a man aged 50-60 years who received an inactivated influenza vaccine.

This rearrangement joins TRBV11-3 to TRBJ2-1; TRBD2 matches 11 bases. In germline, CDR1 is SGHNT, CDR2 YENEEA. The V gene end was trimmed by 0 bases and the J gene end by 7 bases; junction bases not matched to a gene: 5. The CDR3 has 16 amino acids. As DNA, the CDR3 is TGTGCCAGCAGCTTAGAGCCCGGGACTAGCGGTAATGAGCAGTTCTTC. Translating gives CASSLEPGTSGNEQFF. The full variable domain, its missing parts supplied by reference TRBV11-3 and TRBJ2-1, is EAGVVQSPRYKIIEKKQPVAFWCNPISGHNTLYWYLQNLGQGPELLIRYENEEAVDDSQLPKDRFSAERLKGVDSTLKIQPAELGDSAVYLCASSLEPGTSGNEQFFGPGTRLTVL.

The chain recombines TRBV5-5 with TRBJ1-1; no reliable D call. Germline V gene lookup returns CDR1 SGHKS and CDR2 YYEKEE (reference sequence). The CDR3 has 14 amino acids. The V end was cut by 4 bases, the J end by 4 bases, with 14 bases between. CDR3 in DNA: TGTGCCAGCAGCGCACGACGGGCGCGCACTGAAGCTTTCTTT. It codes for CASSARRARTEAFF.

This clonotype was observed many times. This sequence joins TRBV7-3 and TRBJ2-2; D is undetermined. Germline CDR1 SGHTA, CDR2 FQGTGA. V shed 5 bases and J shed 2 bases, with 9 bases lying between them. CDR3 size: 14 residues. The CDR3 coding sequence is TGTGCCAGCAGCCCGCGACAAAACACCGGGGAGCTGTTTTTT. Its translation is CASSPRQNTGELFF.

This clonotype was seen more than once but under ten times. This chain uses TRBV29-1 with TRBJ1-4, with D possibly matching TRBD1 (6 bases). The V end was cut by 0 bases, the J end by 8 bases, with 13 bases between. This CDR3 comprises 14 residues. The V gene's germline CDR1 is SQVTM and CDR2 ANQGSEA. The CDR3 region has the DNA TGCAGCGTTGAAGATCGGGGGGCTCGGGAAAAACTGTTTTTT. This encodes CSVEDRGAREKLFF. Combining the CDR3 with reference TRBV29-1 and TRBJ1-4 gives the whole variable domain SAVISQKPSRDICQRGTSLTIQCQVDSQVTMMFWYRQQPGQSLTLIATANQGSEATYESGFVIDKFPISRPNLTFSTLTVSNMSPEDSSIYLCSVEDRGAREKLFFGSGTQLSVL.

This clonotype was counted between two and nine times. This chain uses TRBV29-1 with TRBJ2-4; 9 positions agree with TRBD2. Losses at the gene ends were 5 bases for V and 2 bases for J; bases not matched to a gene: 16. CDR1 and CDR2 from the germline V gene are SQVTM and ANQGSEA. This CDR3 is 18 amino acids long. CDR3 sequence: CSVQSGRSASITKNIQYF. The DNA of the CDR3 is TGCAGCGTTCAAAGCGGGAGGTCGGCCTCAATTACCAAAAACATTCAGTACTTC.

The gene calls are TRBV5-1 and TRBJ1-5; TRBD1 is a possible D gene (5 bases). The CDR3 runs to 15 residues. Germline assignment: CDR1 SGHRS and CDR2 YFSETQ. The V and J ends lost 4 bases and 5 bases respectively, with 16 bases between them. CDR3 protein: CASSLTGLRDQPQHF. CDR3 in DNA: TGCGCCAGCAGCCTGACGGGACTTAGGGATCAGCCCCAGCATTTT.

This rearrangement joins TRBV21-1 to TRBJ2-5; TRBD1, the table's D call, lacks a check against the DNA. TRBV21-1 is a pseudogene locus. This CDR3 has 14 amino acids. For the CDR3, the DNA is TGTGCCAGCAGCAAAGAACCGGGGGAGAAGACCCAGTACTTC. Translated: CASSKEPGEKTQYF.

This clonotype was counted a few times. The V call is TRBV29-1, the J call TRBJ1-1, with a weak D call TRBD1 (5 bases). The CDR3 spans 13 residues. CDR1 is SQVTM and CDR2 is ANQGSEA in the germline V gene. The V and J ends lost 5 bases and 1 base respectively, with 11 bases between them. This CDR3 reads CSVPGLTNTEAFF. The DNA of the CDR3 is TGCAGCGTTCCGGGACTCACGAACACTGAAGCTTTCTTT.

This clonotype has more than one count but fewer than ten. The chain is built from TRBV4-1 and TRBJ2-5, with D unclear. Germline-derived CDR1 and CDR2 are MGHRA and YSYEKL. V lost 0 bases and J lost 5, with 16 bases in between. The CDR3 loop spans 16 amino acids. The CDR3, as DNA: TGCGCCAGCAGCCAAGACCCCCCACCAGGACGGGAGACCCAGTACTTC. It is translated as CASSQDPPPGRETQYF.

The chain is built from TRBV7-9 and TRBJ2-3, with 8 bases that match TRBD1. The CDR3 consists of 12 residues. Losses at the gene ends were 9 bases for V and 2 bases for J; bases not matched to a gene: 1. Per the germline V gene, CDR1 is SEHNR and CDR2 is FQNEAQ (reference sequence). The CDR3, as DNA: TGTGCCAGGGGACAGGACACAGATACGCAGTATTTT. This sequence encodes CARGQDTDTQYF.

The gene calls are TRBV28 and TRBJ1-4; a weak D match, TRBD1 (5 bases). V was trimmed by 1 base and J by 10 bases, leaving 16 bases between them. Germline assignment: CDR1 MDHEN and CDR2 SYDVKM. CDR3 length: 15 residues. In DNA, the CDR3 is TGTGCCAGCAGTTTATTTGGGGCTGCCACATTAAAACTGTTTTTT. It specifies CASSLFGAATLKLFF.

This clonotype appeared a few times. The chain combines TRBV24-1 with TRBJ2-2, with 7 bases aligning to TRBD2. This CDR3 region has 17 residues. The germline CDR1 and CDR2 sequences are KGHDR and SFDVKD. V dropped 1 base and J dropped 5; count of bases not matched to a gene: 9. The CDR3 region is CATSDLAGPSGTGELFF. CDR3 nucleotide sequence: TGTGCCACCAGTGATTTAGCGGGACCGTCTGGAACCGGGGAGCTGTTTTTT.

This clonotype was counted many times. V usage is TRBV29-1 and J usage is TRBJ2-1; D is ambiguous. The CDR3 loop spans 12 amino acids. The germline CDR1 and CDR2 sequences are SQVTM and ANQGSEA. Trimming left V 7 bases short and J 5 bases short, with 12 bases between. CDR3 region: CSGGQRDNEQFF. The DNA for the CDR3 is TGCAGCGGCGGTCAACGCGACAATGAGCAGTTCTTC.

In this sample, this clonotype turned up a few times. The V call is TRBV3-1, the J call TRBJ1-1; D is ambiguous. This CDR3 comprises 14 residues. Germline lookup yields CDR1 LGHDT and CDR2 YNNKEL (reference sequence). The V end was cut by 3 bases, the J end by 0 bases, with 8 bases between. CDR3 protein: CASSQSTVNTEAFF. Here the CDR3 DNA reads TGTGCCAGCAGCCAGTCGACCGTGAACACTGAAGCTTTCTTT.

The chain recombines TRBV4-3 with TRBJ2-1, with 12 bases fitting TRBD2. CDR1 is LGHNA, CDR2 YSLEER, per germline. V lost 3 bases, J lost 4 bases, and 4 bases stayed unmatched. CDR3 size: 16 residues. Here the CDR3 DNA reads TGCGCCAGCAGCCAGACTAGCGGGAGTGGGTACAATGAGCAGTTCTTC. Translation gives CASSQTSGSGYNEQFF.

This clonotype was observed a few times. The genes are TRBV10-1 and TRBJ1-5; D ambiguous. The CDR3 covers 13 residues. The V end lost 2 bases, the J end lost 6 bases, and 8 bases lay between the germline ends. The germline V gene has CDR1 WNHNN and CDR2 SYGVQD (reference sequence). CDR3 sequence: CASSEGWGQPQHF. CDR3 nucleotides: TGCGCCAGCAGTGAGGGATGGGGTCAGCCCCAGCATTTT.

The chain employs TRBV12-3 or TRBV12-4 and TRBJ2-1; 7 nucleotides align to TRBD2. This CDR3 has 12 amino acids. Losses at the gene ends were 7 bases for V and 14 bases for J; bases not matched to a gene: 11. The CDR3 coding sequence is TGTGCCAGCACCCTGGGGGGGAGGTGGAAGTTCTTC. Its protein is CASTLGGRWKFF.

This chain uses TRBV18 with TRBJ2-3, with TRBD1 matching 8 bases. Germline CDR1 and CDR2: KGHSH and LQKENI. This CDR3 contains 14 residues. V was clipped by 2 bases and J by 3 bases; unmatched bases: 1. CDR3 nucleotides: TGTGCCAGCTCACCATACAGGGGGACAGATACGCAGTATTTT. Its protein product is CASSPYRGTDTQYF.

This clonotype was seen a handful of times. At one boundary the junction diverges from the germline segment, which might be a read error. This rearrangement joins TRBV12-3 or TRBV12-4 to TRBJ2-1; the match to TRBD2 covers 10 bases. The CDR3 totals 17 residues. The CDR3 coding sequence is TGTGCTAGCAGCCTAGAGAGCGGGAGGGGCCCCTACAATGAGCAGTTCTTC. Translation gives CASSLESGRGPYNEQFF.

This clonotype has a handful of counts. The rearrangement links TRBV24-1 to TRBJ2-7; 7 nucleotides align to TRBD1. CDR3 length equals 18 residues. Germline V gives CDR1 KGHDR, CDR2 SFDVKD. Unmatched junction bases numbered 15, after V lost 3 bases and J lost 2 bases. The DNA of the CDR3 is TGTGCCACCAGTGATATCACTAAACCGGGACAGCGAGCCTACGAGCAGTACTTC. It encodes CATSDITKPGQRAYEQYF.

This clonotype showed up just a few times. This chain links TRBV2 with TRBJ2-5; D possibly corresponds to TRBD1 (6 bases). Trimming cost V 7 bases and J 3 bases, with 18 bases left between them. Germline loops: CDR1 SNHLY, CDR2 FYNNEI. This CDR3 is 15 amino acids long. For the CDR3, the DNA is TGTGCCAGCACTGCCGGGACACAGCCAAAAGAGACCCAGTACTTC. Translated, it gives CASTAGTQPKETQYF.

The count of this clonotype is one. The chain combines TRBV23-1 with TRBJ2-7; the D gene is possibly TRBD1 (5 bases). TRBV23-1 is noted as an ORF with a role that remains uncertain. The ends were cut back, 6 bases at V and 2 bases at J, with 14 bases in the middle. CDR3 length: 14 residues. CDR3 sequence: CASRLQGGTYEQYF. Here the CDR3 DNA reads TGCGCCAGCAGGCTTCAGGGCGGCACCTACGAGCAGTACTTC.

The V call is TRBV7-2, the J call TRBJ2-1, with 7 bases aligning to TRBD2. The CDR3 is 14 residues long. Germline assignment: CDR1 SGHTA and CDR2 FQGNSA. The trim removed 6 bases at V and 9 bases at J, leaving 11 bases unmatched. The CDR3 nucleotides are TGTGCCAGCAGTTCCGGGACTATTACAAGTGAGCAGTTCTTC. This translates into CASSSGTITSEQFF.

The chain is built from TRBV5-1 and TRBJ2-1; 11 positions match TRBD2. Germline V gene lookup returns CDR1 SGHRS and CDR2 YFSETQ. The trim removed 6 bases at V and 7 bases at J, leaving 6 bases unmatched. This CDR3 spans 14 amino acids. CDR3 loop: CASKGTSGMNEQFF. The CDR3 region has the DNA TGCGCCAGCAAAGGGACTAGCGGAATGAATGAGCAGTTCTTC.

This clonotype has only a few counts. The chain carries TRBV7-6 and TRBJ2-7; no clear D. The CDR3 runs to 12 residues. CDR1 and CDR2 (germline): SGHVS, FNYEAQ. V lost 4 bases to trimming and J lost 6 bases, with 10 bases between them. CDR3 bases: TGTGCCAGCAGCTCACCTATAACCGAGCAGTACTTC. The encoded protein is CASSSPITEQYF.

This chain joins TRBV7-9 and TRBJ2-1, with D perhaps given as TRBD1 or TRBD2 (5 bases each). The CDR3 has 15 residues. Per germline, CDR1 SEHNR and CDR2 FQNEAQ (reference sequence). V was pared by 0 bases and J by 7 bases, with 13 bases between. CDR3: CASSLASGTKNEQFF. CDR3 sequence (DNA): TGTGCCAGCAGCTTAGCGTCCGGGACCAAGAATGAGCAGTTCTTC.

This clonotype was observed at least ten times. The gene calls are TRBV29-1 and TRBJ1-1; 10 bases fit TRBD1. The germline V gene encodes CDR1 SQVTM and CDR2 ANQGSEA. This CDR3 is 12 amino acids long. V lost 4 bases, J lost 5 bases, and 1 base stayed unmatched. The chain's CDR3 is CSVGGQGTEAFF. CDR3 nucleotide sequence: TGCAGCGTTGGGGGACAGGGGACTGAAGCTTTCTTT. Drawing the rest from reference TRBV29-1 and TRBJ1-1, the complete variable domain is SAVISQKPSRDICQRGTSLTIQCQVDSQVTMMFWYRQQPGQSLTLIATANQGSEATYESGFVIDKFPISRPNLTFSTLTVSNMSPEDSSIYLCSVGGQGTEAFFGQGTRLTVV.

This clonotype came up a few times. The chain carries TRBV3-1 and TRBJ1-1; 8 positions agree with TRBD1. The CDR3 contains 14 residues. Germline CDR1 reads LGHDT; CDR2 reads YNNKEL (reference sequence). The trim removed 5 bases at V and 6 bases at J, leaving 8 bases unmatched. Written as DNA, the CDR3 is TGTGCCAGCAGCGATGCAGGGGGCTTCGCTGAAGCTTTCTTT. It is translated as CASSDAGGFAEAFF.

This rearrangement joins TRBV6-5 to TRBJ2-1; TRBD1 aligns across 7 bases. Trimming at V came to 1 base and at J to 2 bases, leaving 5 bases not matched to a gene. Germline CDR1 reads MNHEY; CDR2 reads SVGAGI. The CDR3 is 16 amino acids. CDR3 in amino acids: CASSYFGQGAYNEQFF. The DNA of the CDR3 is TGTGCCAGCAGTTACTTCGGGCAGGGGGCCTACAATGAGCAGTTCTTC.

This clonotype was found many times. The V and J genes are TRBV7-2 and TRBJ2-7, with 12 bases lining up with TRBD2. The CDR3 is 14 amino acids. J lost 10 bases, V lost 4 bases, and 8 bases had no gene match. Germline assignment: CDR1 SGHTA and CDR2 FQGNSA. The CDR3 is CASSSSRLAGAQYF. CDR3 DNA: TGTGCCAGCAGCTCATCTAGACTAGCGGGGGCTCAGTACTTC.

This clonotype was counted between two and nine times. V is TRBV29-1 and J is TRBJ2-3; 7 nucleotides agree with TRBD2. The CDR3 has 15 amino acids. The V segment lost 0 bases and the J segment 5 bases; nucleotides outside the gene matches: 8. From germline, CDR1 is SQVTM and CDR2 ANQGSEA. CDR3 amino acids: CSVEDGLAVGDTQYF. CDR3 DNA sequence: TGCAGCGTTGAAGATGGGCTAGCGGTGGGAGATACGCAGTATTTT.

In this sample, this clonotype turned up a few times. The J gene is TRBJ1-5, the V gene TRBV4-1; D not resolved. Trimming removed 0 bases at V and 9 bases at J, with 9 bases between. This CDR3 is built from 13 residues. Germline assignment: CDR1 MGHRA and CDR2 YSYEKL. For the CDR3, the DNA is TGCGCCAGCAGCCAAGAGGCGTCCCTGCCCCAGCATTTT. It codes for CASSQEASLPQHF.